Shown below are 31 T cell receptor beta chains from a single sample sequenced in a study of T-cell reconstitution after alpha-beta-depleted transplantation in children. Unique molecular identifiers were used to barcode this TCRbeta library. Each CDR3 protein gets one entry after TCRdb re-called the PCR reads with MiXCR. Of some 490,000 distinct CDR3 sequences in the sample, about an eighth were seen once. This material consisted of PBMCs from the stem cell graft donor, taken from the stem cell graft. These receptors originate from a human donor who donated a stem cell graft to a child with combined immunodeficiency.

The chain recombines TRBV6-2 or TRBV6-3 with TRBJ2-7, with TRBD2 matching 10 bases. The CDR3 is 13 residues long. J was trimmed by 3 bases and V by 8 bases; bases with no gene match: 4. Germline loops: CDR1 MNHEY, CDR2 SVGEGT. The CDR3 here is CASLLAGDYEQYF. CDR3 DNA sequence: TGTGCCAGCCTTCTAGCGGGAGACTACGAGCAGTACTTC.

The chain joins TRBV29-1 to TRBJ2-2; D is possibly TRBD2 (5 bases). The CDR3 sequence is 13 residues long. V was clipped by 4 bases and J by 3 bases, with 9 bases between them. From germline, CDR1 is SQVTM and CDR2 ANQGSEA. The chain's CDR3 is CSVVRAHTGELFF. The CDR3 coding sequence is TGCAGCGTTGTGAGGGCCCACACCGGGGAGCTGTTTTTT.

V usage is TRBV5-6 and J usage is TRBJ2-1; D possibly uses TRBD1 or TRBD2 (5 bases each). Deletions cut 5 bases from V and 7 bases from J, with 16 bases between. This CDR3 has 14 residues. Germline V lookup: CDR1 SGHDT, CDR2 YYEEEE. Here the CDR3 DNA reads TGTGCCAGCAGTCGGACGGGACGAAGGAATGAGCAGTTCTTC. Protein sequence: CASSRTGRRNEQFF.

The J gene is TRBJ1-1, the V gene TRBV29-1; tentative D call: TRBD1 (5 bases). The germline V and J ends were trimmed by 0 bases and 6 bases, with 11 bases remaining between them. CDR1 and CDR2 from the germline V gene are SQVTM and ANQGSEA. The CDR3 covers 13 residues. The CDR3 DNA is TGCAGCGTTGAAGATCCGGGGGAATCTGAAGCTTTCTTT. Its translation: CSVEDPGESEAFF.

On this clonotype itself: Given a much more abundant clone one base away, this may be a read error. CDR3 coding DNA: TGCTGTGCTAGTCCGGCGGATTCGAACACTGAAGCTTTCTTT. Its translation is CCASPADSNTEAFF. The chain carries TRBV20-1 and TRBJ1-1; D is unclear. The CDR3 extends over 14 amino acids. From germline, CDR1 is DFQATT and CDR2 SNEGSKA (reference sequence).

The rearrangement links TRBV11-2 to TRBJ2-5; the D gene could be TRBD1 or TRBD2 (6 bases each). CDR1 SGHAT and CDR2 FQNNGV come from the germline V gene. CDR3 size: 15 residues. The germline V and J ends were trimmed by 4 bases and 4 bases, with 16 bases remaining between them. CDR3 residues: CASSWPRGLRETQYF. CDR3 coding DNA: TGTGCCAGCAGCTGGCCCCGGGGGCTGCGAGAGACCCAGTACTTC.

The J gene is TRBJ2-3, the V gene TRBV27; D is perhaps TRBD1 (5 bases). Germline assignment: CDR1 MNHEY and CDR2 SMNVEV (reference sequence). The length of the CDR3 is 16 residues. The ends were cut back, 6 bases at V and 2 bases at J, with 18 bases in the middle. CDR3 in DNA: TGTGCCAGCAGGACCTTAGGGGCCCTATACACAGATACGCAGTATTTT. Protein sequence: CASRTLGALYTDTQYF.

The V call is TRBV15, the J call TRBJ2-5; TRBD2 matches at 15 bases. The CDR3 is 17 amino acids. The V gene's germline CDR1 is LNHNV and CDR2 YYDKDF (reference sequence). V lost 4 bases and J lost 2; bases outside the gene matches: 5. CDR3 sequence reads: CATSTGLAGGWQETQYF. DNA for the CDR3: TGTGCCACCAGCACGGGACTAGCGGGGGGTTGGCAAGAGACCCAGTACTTC.

CDR3 residues: CASGGTQGRNNQPQHF. In nucleotides, the CDR3 is TGTGCCAGCGGGGGAACGCAGGGAAGGAACAATCAGCCCCAGCATTTT. The genes are TRBV12-3 or TRBV12-4 and TRBJ1-5; possibly TRBD1 for D (5 bases). The CDR3 has 16 residues. V lost 8 bases and J 3 bases, leaving 20 bases between the germline ends.

This clonotype was observed at least ten times. The J gene is TRBJ1-1, the V gene TRBV12-3 or TRBV12-4, with D perhaps matching TRBD1 (6 bases). The CDR3 totals 14 residues. The V gene lost 4 bases and the J gene lost 6 bases, with 15 bases spanning the gap. The CDR3 sequence: CASSSAGTTSEAFF. In DNA form, the CDR3 reads TGTGCCAGCAGTTCTGCCGGGACAACATCTGAAGCTTTCTTT.

The J gene is TRBJ2-5, the V gene TRBV30, with 9 bases fitting TRBD1. Trimming took 8 bases from V and 5 from J; bases not matched to a gene: 15. Germline V gene data show CDR1 as GTSNPN and CDR2 as SVGIG (reference sequence). This CDR3 spans 15 amino acids. The DNA for the CDR3 is TGTGCCCGAGGCTATCGAACAGGGGGCTGGGAGACCCAGTACTTC. Residues: CARGYRTGGWETQYF.

This clonotype was found many times. V usage is TRBV11-2 and J usage is TRBJ2-7; a possible D gene is TRBD1 (5 bases). CDR1 is SGHAT, CDR2 FQNNGV, per germline. The length of the CDR3 is 14 residues. V dropped 3 bases and J dropped 5 bases, with 14 bases sitting between them. CDR3 protein: CASSFSRLGDEQYF. The CDR3 DNA reads TGTGCCAGCAGCTTTTCCCGCTTAGGGGACGAGCAGTACTTC.

This clonotype was seen a handful of times. This chain links TRBV28 with TRBJ2-7; D perhaps matches TRBD1 (5 bases). Trimming shortened V by 11 bases and J by 1 base, and 9 bases separated the two germline ends. CDR1 MDHEN and CDR2 SYDVKM come from the germline V gene. CDR3 length equals 11 residues. The CDR3 is CAWGLSYEQYF. In DNA form, the CDR3 reads TGTGCCTGGGGCCTTTCCTACGAGCAGTACTTC.

The V call is TRBV18, the J call TRBJ2-2, with 8 bases lining up with TRBD1. The CDR3 is 13 amino acids. Germline V lookup: CDR1 KGHSH, CDR2 LQKENI. The V gene end was trimmed by 3 bases and the J gene end by 6 bases; junction bases not matched to a gene: 0. DNA of the CDR3: TGTGCCAGCTCACCGACAGGGGCCGGGGAGCTGTTTTTT. Encoded protein: CASSPTGAGELFF.

This clonotype has only a few counts. V is TRBV18 and J is TRBJ1-4, with D unresolved. The CDR3 contains 12 residues. V lost 7 bases and J 7 bases, leaving 10 bases between the germline ends. The germline V gene encodes CDR1 KGHSH and CDR2 LQKENI. The CDR3 loop is CASCLGTEKLFF. The CDR3 DNA reads as TGTGCCAGCTGTTTGGGAACTGAAAAACTGTTTTTT.

This clonotype was counted only a few times. The chain carries TRBV9 and TRBJ2-5; 11 nucleotides line up with TRBD2. The CDR3 runs 15 residues. Per germline, CDR1 SGDLS and CDR2 YYNGEE. After removal of 3 bases from V and 2 bases from J, the junction contained 3 bases not matched to a gene. CDR3 in amino acids: CASSATSGAQETQYF. DNA of the CDR3: TGTGCCAGCAGCGCGACTAGCGGGGCACAAGAGACCCAGTACTTC.

This clonotype was recorded a few times. This chain links TRBV7-9 with TRBJ2-1, with TRBD1 identical over 7 bases. With V trimmed by 0 bases and J by 7 bases, 3 bases remained unmatched. Germline CDR1 SEHNR, CDR2 FQNEAQ (reference sequence). CDR3 size: 14 residues. The CDR3 loop reads CASSLAGGVNEQFF. DNA of the CDR3: TGTGCCAGCAGCTTAGCAGGGGGCGTAAATGAGCAGTTCTTC. Combining the CDR3 with reference TRBV7-9 and TRBJ2-1 gives the whole variable domain DTGVSQNPRHKITKRGQNVTFRCDPISEHNRLYWYRQTLGQGPEFLTYFQNEAQLEKSRLLSDRFSAERPKGSFSTLEIQRTEQGDSAMYLCASSLAGGVNEQFFGPGTRLTVL.

This clonotype was recorded a few times. In DNA form, the CDR3 reads TGTGCCAGCAGGACAGCGGGACGCAATGAGCAGTTCTTC. Translating it yields CASRTAGRNEQFF. The V call is TRBV12-3 or TRBV12-4, the J call TRBJ2-1, with 7 bases that match TRBD2. This CDR3 is 13 amino acids long. V was clipped by 6 bases and J by 6 bases; unmatched bases: 5.

V is TRBV12-3 or TRBV12-4 and J is TRBJ2-7, with 9 bases lining up with TRBD1. This CDR3 contains 16 residues. Trimming cost V 3 bases and J 2 bases; bases outside gene matches: 8. CDR3 in amino acids: CASSFFLGQGTYEQYF. The CDR3 region has the DNA TGTGCCAGCAGTTTTTTTCTGGGACAGGGTACCTACGAGCAGTACTTC.

The V call is TRBV19, the J call TRBJ2-5; 8 positions agree with TRBD1. CDR1 and CDR2 (germline): LNHDA, SQIVND (reference sequence). This CDR3 has 13 amino acids. J was trimmed by 3 bases and V by 4 bases; bases with no gene match: 1. This chain's CDR3 is CASSKDREETQYF. For the CDR3, the DNA is TGTGCCAGTAGTAAGGACAGGGAAGAGACCCAGTACTTC.

In this sample, this clonotype turned up a few times. V gene TRBV7-6 combines with J gene TRBJ2-1; D call uncertain. CDR3 size: 15 residues. Germline CDR1 is SGHVS and CDR2 is FNYEAQ. V lost 3 bases to trimming and J lost 4 bases, with 13 bases between them. As DNA, the CDR3 is TGTGCCAGCAGCTTCGGTGACGGGTTGTACAATGAGCAGTTCTTC. It is translated as CASSFGDGLYNEQFF.

This clonotype was counted between two and nine times. J is TRBJ1-1 and V is TRBV28; a weak D match, TRBD1 (6 bases). This CDR3 has 16 residues. Germline V gives CDR1 MDHEN, CDR2 SYDVKM. V was clipped by 2 bases and J by 0 bases, with 13 bases between them. The CDR3 reads CASSLGGALMNTEAFF. The CDR3 nucleotides read TGTGCCAGCAGTTTAGGGGGGGCCCTAATGAACACTGAAGCTTTCTTT.

The chain joins TRBV4-2 to TRBJ2-2; TRBD2 agrees at 10 bases. The CDR3 sequence is 20 residues long. V was clipped by 0 bases and J by 4 bases; unmatched bases: 14. Germline lookup yields CDR1 LGHNA and CDR2 YNFKEQ. The CDR3 region is CASSQDQGLAGDVTTGELFF. For the CDR3, the DNA is TGTGCCAGCAGCCAAGATCAGGGGCTAGCGGGGGATGTGACCACCGGGGAGCTGTTTTTT.

The chain has TRBV7-2 and TRBJ2-7; no firm D call. The CDR3 loop spans 16 amino acids. V lost 0 bases and J lost 2, with 14 bases in between. Per germline, CDR1 SGHTA and CDR2 FQGNSA. CDR3 in DNA: TGTGCCAGCAGCTTAGCGGCTGGAACGACACCCTACGAGCAGTACTTC. Translated: CASSLAAGTTPYEQYF.

This clonotype occurred a few times. The chain employs TRBV20-1 and TRBJ2-2, with a possible D match to TRBD2 (5 bases). CDR3 length: 13 residues. Germline-derived CDR1 and CDR2 are DFQATT and SNEGSKA (reference sequence). V was cut by 3 bases and J by 3 bases, with 8 bases left in between. The CDR3 region has the DNA TGCAGTGCTAGTCCGGGGTACACCGGGGAGCTGTTTTTT. This sequence encodes CSASPGYTGELFF.

This clonotype came up a few times. The rearrangement links TRBV6-1 to TRBJ1-2; D remains unclear. Trimming pared 6 bases from V and 4 bases from J, leaving 18 bases between. The CDR3 is made up of 15 amino acids. Germline lookup yields CDR1 MNHNS and CDR2 SASEGT. The CDR3 loop is CASRPQGSGSYGYTF. DNA for the CDR3: TGTGCCAGCAGACCTCAAGGATCTGGTTCCTATGGCTACACCTTC.

The CDR3 nucleotides read TGTGCCAGCAGTCCTATGACTCCCGGGCCGCGGGGAGAGACCCAGTACTTC. This codes for CASSPMTPGPRGETQYF. The chain employs TRBV12-3 or TRBV12-4 and TRBJ2-5; possibly TRBD2 for D (6 bases). CDR3 length: 17 amino acids. V lost 5 bases and J 4 bases, leaving 23 bases between the germline ends.

V gene TRBV5-1 combines with J gene TRBJ2-5; 11 bases are shared with TRBD2. Per germline, CDR1 SGHRS and CDR2 YFSETQ. The CDR3 contains 14 residues. V lost 6 bases and J lost 5; bases outside the gene matches: 6. The CDR3 coding sequence is TGCGCCAGCACCGTAGCGGGAGGGTTGGAGACCCAGTACTTC. It yields the protein CASTVAGGLETQYF.

This clonotype was detected a few times. This chain connects TRBV7-9 to TRBJ2-2; D possibly corresponds to TRBD2 (7 bases). The CDR3 has 17 residues. Germline V gene data show CDR1 as SEHNR and CDR2 as FQNEAQ (reference sequence). The V end lost 5 bases, the J end lost 3 bases, and 19 bases lay between the germline ends. The CDR3 sequence: CASSTTKRGADTGELFF. In DNA, the CDR3 is TGTGCCAGCAGCACTACTAAACGGGGGGCGGACACCGGGGAGCTGTTTTTT.

This clonotype came up a few times. This chain joins TRBV4-3 and TRBJ2-7; D call uncertain. The V gene lost 1 base and the J gene lost 4 bases, with 17 bases spanning the gap. Germline CDR1 LGHNA, CDR2 YSLEER. This CDR3 is built from 16 residues. The CDR3 region is CASSQGLAAFGYEQYF. The CDR3 DNA sequence: TGCGCCAGCAGCCAAGGGTTGGCAGCGTTCGGGTACGAGCAGTACTTC.

This CDR3 reads CASSLLRGEKLFF. CDR3 in DNA: TGTGCCAGCAGTTTACTTAGGGGTGAAAAACTGTTTTTT. The rearrangement links TRBV12-3 or TRBV12-4 to TRBJ1-4; weak D call: TRBD1 (5 bases). V lost 2 bases, J lost 7 bases, and 8 bases lay in between. The CDR3 runs to 13 residues.